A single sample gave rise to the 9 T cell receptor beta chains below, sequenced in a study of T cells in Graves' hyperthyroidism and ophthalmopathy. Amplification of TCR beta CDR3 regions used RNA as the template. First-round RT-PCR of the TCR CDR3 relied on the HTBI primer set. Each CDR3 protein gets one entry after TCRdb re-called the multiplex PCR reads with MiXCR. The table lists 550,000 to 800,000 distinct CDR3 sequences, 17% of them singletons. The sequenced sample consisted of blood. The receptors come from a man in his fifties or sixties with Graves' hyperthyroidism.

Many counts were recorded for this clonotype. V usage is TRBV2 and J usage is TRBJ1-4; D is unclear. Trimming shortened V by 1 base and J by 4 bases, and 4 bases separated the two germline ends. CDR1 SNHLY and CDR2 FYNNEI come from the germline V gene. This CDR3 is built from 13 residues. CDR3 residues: CASSEVDNEKLFF. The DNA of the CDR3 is TGTGCCAGCAGTGAAGTGGATAATGAAAAACTGTTTTTT.

The CDR3 bases are TGTGCCAGCAGCCAGGCCTACGTAGAGACCCAGTACTTC. Its protein product is CASSQAYVETQYF. The V gene is TRBV3-1, the J gene TRBJ2-5; D not resolved. The germline V and J ends were trimmed by 3 bases and 4 bases, with 9 bases remaining between them. Germline CDR1 reads LGHDT; CDR2 reads YNNKEL (reference sequence). The CDR3 covers 13 residues.

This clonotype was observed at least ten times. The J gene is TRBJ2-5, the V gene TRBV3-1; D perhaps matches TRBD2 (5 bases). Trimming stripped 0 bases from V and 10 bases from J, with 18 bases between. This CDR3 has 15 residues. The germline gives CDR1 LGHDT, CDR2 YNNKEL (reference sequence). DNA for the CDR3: TGTGCCAGCAGCCAAGAACCTAGCAGCCATTTTGACCAGTACTTC. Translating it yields CASSQEPSSHFDQYF.

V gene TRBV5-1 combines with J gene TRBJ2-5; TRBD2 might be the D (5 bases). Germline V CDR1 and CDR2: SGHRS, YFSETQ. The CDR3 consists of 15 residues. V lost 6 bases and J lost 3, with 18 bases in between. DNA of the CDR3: TGCGCCAGCACTGAACGGGAAAGGGAGAAAGAGACCCAGTACTTC. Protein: CASTEREREKETQYF.

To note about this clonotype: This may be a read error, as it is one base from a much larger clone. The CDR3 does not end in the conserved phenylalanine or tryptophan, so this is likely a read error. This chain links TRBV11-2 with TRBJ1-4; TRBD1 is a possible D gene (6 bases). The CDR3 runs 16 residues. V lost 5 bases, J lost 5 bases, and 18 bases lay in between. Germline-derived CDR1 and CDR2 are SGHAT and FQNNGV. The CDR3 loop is CASSDTGLQVNEKLFY. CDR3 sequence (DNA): TGTGCCAGCAGCGACACAGGGCTACAAGTCAATGAAAAACTGTTTTAT.

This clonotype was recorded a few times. The DNA for the CDR3 is TGTGCCAGCAGCTTAGGACTAGCGGGAGGGCATGAGCAGTTCTTC. It yields the protein CASSLGLAGGHEQFF. V usage is TRBV7-6 and J usage is TRBJ2-1, with 14 bases matching TRBD2. This CDR3 spans 15 amino acids. Germline V gene lookup returns CDR1 SGHVS and CDR2 FNYEAQ. V shed 1 base, J shed 8 bases, and the junction held 1 base outside the gene matches. The variable domain in full, completed from reference TRBV7-6 and TRBJ2-1, reads GAGVSQSPRYKVTKRGQDVALRCDPISGHVSLYWYRQALGQGPEFLTYFNYEAQQDKSGLPNDRFSAERPEGSISTLTIQRTEQRDSAMYRCASSLGLAGGHEQFFGPGTRLTVL.

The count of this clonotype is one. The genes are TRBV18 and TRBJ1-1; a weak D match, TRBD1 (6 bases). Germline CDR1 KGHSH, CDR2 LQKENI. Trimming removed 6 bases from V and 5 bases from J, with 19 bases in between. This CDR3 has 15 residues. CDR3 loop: CASSQRLGGYTEAFF. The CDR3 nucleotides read TGTGCCAGCTCGCAACGGCTGGGGGGCTATACTGAAGCTTTCTTT.

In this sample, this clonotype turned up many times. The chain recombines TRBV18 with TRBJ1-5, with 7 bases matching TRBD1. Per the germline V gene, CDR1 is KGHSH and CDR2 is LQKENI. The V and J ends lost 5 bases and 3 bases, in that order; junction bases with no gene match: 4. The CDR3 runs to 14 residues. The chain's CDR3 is CASSTDRVNQPQHF. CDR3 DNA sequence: TGTGCCAGCTCAACAGACAGGGTCAATCAGCCCCAGCATTTT.

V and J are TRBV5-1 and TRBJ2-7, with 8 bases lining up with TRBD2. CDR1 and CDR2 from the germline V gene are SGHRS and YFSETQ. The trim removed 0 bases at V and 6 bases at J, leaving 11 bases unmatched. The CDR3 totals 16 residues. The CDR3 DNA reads TGCGCCAGCAGCTTGGAACCGGGAGGGTTTACCACCGAGCAGTACTTC. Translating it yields CASSLEPGGFTTEQYF.